The clone carrying this T cell receptor (beta chain) appeared a few times. Its antigen is unknown. These data are taken from a study of T cell repertoires in cytomegalovirus infection. About the research overall: In public TCR beta signatures, there were indications of both CMV infection and matching HLA type.

TCRdb ran MiXCR on the reads and lists one entry per CDR3 protein. The top ten hold roughly 12% of the sample, which has roughly 860,000 distinct CDR3 sequences, approximately 32% seen once. In germline, CDR1 is SGHAT, CDR2 FQNNGV. Trimming stripped 0 bases from V and 1 base from J, with 9 bases between. The CDR3 is 15 residues long. The TCR sequence derives from a human donor in good health (CMV status not recorded). Some clones in this sample may be carry-over from other donors' samples. Specimen: cultured CD8+ T cells from PBMCs, collected from culture after CMV antigen stimulation. This chain joins TRBV11-2 and TRBJ1-1; D unresolved. CDR3: CASSLDLATNTEAFF. CDR3 sequence (DNA): TGTGCCAGCAGCTTAGATTTGGCAACGAACACTGAAGCTTTCTTT.